These 23 T cell receptor beta chains originate from one sample sequenced in a study of T-cell reconstitution after alpha-beta-depleted transplantation in children. Study-wide results and caveats: T-cell counts and diversity at one year following transplant were attributed mainly to newly produced T cells.

Using unique molecular identifiers, the investigators prepared the TCRbeta library. MiXCR, applied by TCRdb to the PCR reads, yields one record per CDR3 protein. The repertoire holds approximately 300,000 distinct CDR3 sequences, with roughly 7.8% as singletons. For these TCRs, the target antigens are not known. The sample consisted of peripheral blood, taken 360 days after TCRalphabeta/CD19-depleted stem cell transplant. The receptors were sampled from a female patient between 2 and 15 years old who had a stem cell transplant for Fanconi anemia, so the T cells may come from the graft donor.

This clonotype was picked up a small number of times. The genes are TRBV28 and TRBJ2-3; D ambiguous. The CDR3 runs to 16 residues. The germline CDR1 and CDR2 sequences are MDHEN and SYDVKM. V lost 5 bases to trimming and J lost 1 base, with 16 bases between them. CDR3 amino acids: CASSPTVGDGTDTQYF. The CDR3 DNA reads TGTGCCAGCAGTCCAACCGTTGGGGATGGCACAGATACGCAGTATTTT.

This clonotype was detected only a few times. The CDR3 nucleotides read TGTGCCAGCAGCTTGTTGGGCGGGGGTTCCTACAATGAGCAGTTCTTC. Translating gives CASSLLGGGSYNEQFF. The genes are TRBV5-5 and TRBJ2-1, with TRBD2 identical over 7 bases. CDR1 and CDR2 from the germline V gene are SGHKS and YYEKEE (reference sequence). The trim removed 1 base at V and 1 base at J, leaving 5 bases unmatched. The CDR3 runs to 16 residues. Combining the CDR3 with reference TRBV5-5 and TRBJ2-1 gives the whole variable domain DAGVTQSPTHLIKTRGQQVTLRCSPISGHKSVSWYQQVLGQGPQFIFQYYEKEERGRGNFPDRFSARQFPNYSSELNVNALLLGDSALYLCASSLLGGGSYNEQFFGPGTRLTVL.

This clonotype has ten or more counts. V and J are TRBV7-9 and TRBJ2-5; D ambiguous. Germline V CDR1 and CDR2: SEHNR, FQNEAQ (reference sequence). V dropped 1 base and J dropped 3 bases, with 9 bases sitting between them. The CDR3 length is 14 residues. The CDR3 reads CASSLGTAEETQYF. In nucleotides, the CDR3 is TGTGCCAGCAGCTTAGGGACCGCTGAAGAGACCCAGTACTTC.

This clonotype showed up many times. The V gene is TRBV7-2, the J gene TRBJ2-7; TRBD2 matches 7 bases. The CDR3 spans 16 residues. From germline, CDR1 is SGHTA and CDR2 FQGNSA. V shed 1 base and J 0 bases; nucleotides not matched to a gene: 6. This CDR3 reads CASSLVLGLSSYEQYF. The CDR3 coding sequence is TGTGCCAGCAGCTTAGTTTTGGGACTAAGCTCCTACGAGCAGTACTTC.

The J gene is TRBJ2-7, the V gene TRBV5-1; maybe TRBD2 (6 bases). V was trimmed by 4 bases and J by 6 bases, leaving 11 bases between them. Per the germline V gene, CDR1 is SGHRS and CDR2 is YFSETQ. The CDR3 contains 12 residues. The CDR3 protein is CASSGRGLEQYF. CDR3 coding DNA: TGCGCCAGCAGCGGGCGGGGACTCGAGCAGTACTTC.

The chain employs TRBV18 and TRBJ2-1; a possible D gene is TRBD2 (5 bases). Germline CDR1 and CDR2: KGHSH and LQKENI. The germline V and J ends were trimmed by 8 bases and 3 bases, with 11 bases remaining between them. This CDR3 spans 13 amino acids. This CDR3 is CASRTGYYNEQFF. The CDR3 DNA is TGTGCCAGCAGAACGGGATACTACAATGAGCAGTTCTTC. The complete variable domain, with remaining parts taken from reference TRBV18 and TRBJ2-1, reads NAGVMQNPRHLVRRRGQEARLRCSPMKGHSHVYWYRQLPEEGLKFMVYLQKENIIDESGMPKERFSAEFPKEGPSILRIQQVVRGDSAAYFCASRTGYYNEQFFGPGTRLTVL.

This clonotype was counted between two and nine times. This chain uses TRBV11-2 with TRBJ2-7, with 7 bases identical to TRBD2. This CDR3 is 15 amino acids long. Trimming took 2 bases from V and 0 from J; bases not matched to a gene: 4. In germline, CDR1 is SGHAT, CDR2 FQNNGV. CDR3 nucleotide sequence: TGTGCCAGCAGCTTATGGGGGGGGACCTCCTACGAGCAGTACTTC. It specifies CASSLWGGTSYEQYF.

This clonotype was seen ten or more times. J is TRBJ2-7 and V is TRBV6-2 or TRBV6-3; D is unresolved. This CDR3 is built from 14 residues. Germline CDR1 and CDR2: MNHEY and SVGEGT. V gave up 4 bases and J gave up 6 bases, with 16 bases separating them. CDR3 region: CASSSGQHLSEQYF. The DNA of the CDR3 is TGTGCCAGCAGTTCTGGGCAGCACCTATCCGAGCAGTACTTC.

This clonotype was detected many times. This chain links TRBV11-2 with TRBJ2-1; TRBD1 is a possible D gene (5 bases). CDR1 is SGHAT and CDR2 is FQNNGV in the germline V gene. V gave up 5 bases and J gave up 7 bases, with 12 bases separating them. The CDR3 totals 13 residues. CDR3 coding DNA: TGTGCCAGCAGCAACCTTAGGGGTAATGAGCAGTTCTTC. Translating gives CASSNLRGNEQFF.

This clonotype was seen at least ten times. V is TRBV5-1 and J is TRBJ1-1; D remains unclear. Germline V lookup: CDR1 SGHRS, CDR2 YFSETQ. The ends were cut back, 4 bases at V and 3 bases at J, with 13 bases in the middle. There are 14 residues in the CDR3. This CDR3 is CASSRDGSDTEAFF. The CDR3 DNA sequence: TGCGCCAGCAGCCGCGACGGGTCTGACACTGAAGCTTTCTTT.

The table lists this clonotype with many counts. The rearrangement links TRBV6-2 or TRBV6-3 to TRBJ2-1; TRBD2 is a possible D gene (6 bases). Germline CDR1 and CDR2: MNHEY and SVGEGT. The V end was cut by 6 bases, the J end by 2 bases, with 14 bases between. The length of the CDR3 is 15 residues. This CDR3 is CASSRRDSTYNEQFF. In DNA, the CDR3 is TGTGCCAGCAGCCGCCGGGACTCCACCTACAATGAGCAGTTCTTC.

This clonotype has a handful of counts. V gene TRBV5-4 combines with J gene TRBJ1-6, with 7 bases that match TRBD1. J gave up 5 bases and V 5 bases, and 10 bases lay outside the gene matches. Per germline, CDR1 SGHNT and CDR2 YYREEE (reference sequence). This CDR3 has 16 residues. The CDR3 here is CASSSPTGTDNSPLHF. CDR3 nucleotide sequence: TGTGCCAGCAGTTCCCCGACCGGGACAGATAATTCACCCCTCCACTTT.

In DNA form, the CDR3 reads TGTGCCAGCAGCGTAAATCAACTATCAGGGGGTTGGGAGACCCAGTACTTC. Translated, it gives CASSVNQLSGGWETQYF. The chain couples TRBV9 to TRBJ2-5, with 7 bases aligning to TRBD1. The germline V gene encodes CDR1 SGDLS and CDR2 YYNGEE. The CDR3 is 17 amino acids. Trimming cost V 1 base and J 5 bases; bases outside gene matches: 14.

This clonotype was detected ten times or more. This chain links TRBV6-2 or TRBV6-3 with TRBJ2-3, with 14 bases lining up with TRBD2. Germline-derived CDR1 and CDR2 are MNHEY and SVGEGT. CDR3 length: 21 residues. The V gene end was trimmed by 0 bases and the J gene end by 2 bases; junction bases not matched to a gene: 13. The CDR3 DNA follows: TGTGCCAGCAGTTACTCGATAGGACTAGCGGGGGGCCTAGCATCCACAGATACGCAGTATTTT. Its translation is CASSYSIGLAGGLASTDTQYF.

This clonotype has a count of ten or more. CDR3 nucleotide sequence: TGTGCCAGCAGTAAGGAGTTCGGCCCTGAGACCCAGTACTTC. Translation: CASSKEFGPETQYF. The chain couples TRBV6-4 to TRBJ2-5; D uncertain. The length of the CDR3 is 14 residues. V dropped 5 bases and J dropped 5 bases, with 15 bases sitting between them. Germline loops: CDR1 MRHNA, CDR2 SNTAGT.

This sequence joins TRBV15 and TRBJ1-5; D possibly corresponds to TRBD1 (5 bases). V lost 0 bases and J lost 3, with 27 bases in between. Germline-derived CDR1 and CDR2 are LNHNV and YYDKDF (reference sequence). The CDR3 spans 21 residues. The CDR3 loop reads CATSRDSRVQGGRRINQPQHF. The CDR3 DNA is TGTGCCACCAGCAGAGATAGTAGGGTCCAGGGAGGGAGAAGGATCAATCAGCCCCAGCATTTT. The full variable domain, completed using reference TRBV15 and TRBJ1-5, is DAMVIQNPRYQVTQFGKPVTLSCSQTLNHNVMYWYQQKSSQAPKLLFHYYDKDFNNEADTPDNFQSRRPNTSFCFLDIRSPGLGDTAMYLCATSRDSRVQGGRRINQPQHFGDGTRLSIL.

This clonotype appeared a few times. The chain combines TRBV6-2 or TRBV6-3 with TRBJ2-7, with 10 bases lining up with TRBD1. Trimming took 2 bases from V and 0 from J; bases not matched to a gene: 7. CDR3 length equals 17 residues. Germline-derived CDR1 and CDR2 are MNHEY and SVGEGT. The CDR3 is CASSYVPGTGVSYEQYF. CDR3 DNA: TGTGCCAGCAGTTACGTCCCCGGGACAGGGGTCTCCTACGAGCAGTACTTC.

This clonotype has ten or more counts. This chain connects TRBV10-3 to TRBJ2-1; tentative D call: TRBD1 (5 bases). The CDR3 is 16 amino acids. V shed 0 bases and J shed 6 bases, with 15 bases lying between them. Germline V gene lookup returns CDR1 ENHRY and CDR2 SYGVKD. The CDR3 coding sequence is TGTGCCATCAGTGAGTCTAATGTTGACAGAAGCAATGAGCAGTTCTTC. Translated, it gives CAISESNVDRSNEQFF.

Only a few counts were recorded for this clonotype. The V call is TRBV5-1, the J call TRBJ2-2, with 8 bases aligning to TRBD1. The V gene's germline CDR1 is SGHRS and CDR2 YFSETQ. The CDR3 is 15 amino acids. J lost 5 bases, V lost 4 bases, and 7 bases had no gene match. The CDR3 region is CASSQDRGGTGELFF. The CDR3 DNA sequence: TGCGCCAGCAGCCAAGACAGGGGTGGTACCGGGGAGCTGTTTTTT.

The chain couples TRBV7-2 to TRBJ2-7, with D maybe TRBD2 (6 bases). Deletions cut 5 bases from V and 1 base from J, with 18 bases between. This CDR3 is 16 amino acids long. Per the germline V gene, CDR1 is SGHTA and CDR2 is FQGNSA. For the CDR3, the DNA is TGTGCCAGCAGCCTCGGTCCCCGGGGGACTTCCTACGAGCAGTACTTC. This sequence encodes CASSLGPRGTSYEQYF.

This clonotype was observed many times. The genes are TRBV7-2 and TRBJ2-5, with TRBD2 matching over 7 bases. Germline CDR1 SGHTA, CDR2 FQGNSA. Losses at the gene ends were 2 bases for V and 1 base for J; bases not matched to a gene: 16. The CDR3 loop spans 19 amino acids. CDR3 nucleotides: TGTGCCAGCAGCTTATTCCGGGACTACTATTCAAATCCCCAAGAGACCCAGTACTTC. Amino acid sequence: CASSLFRDYYSNPQETQYF.

The table lists this clonotype with many counts. This sequence joins TRBV29-1 and TRBJ2-7; 9 bases agree with TRBD1. The germline V gene encodes CDR1 SQVTM and CDR2 ANQGSEA. The length of the CDR3 is 12 residues. V shed 5 bases, J shed 3 bases, and the junction held 2 bases outside the gene matches. The DNA for the CDR3 is TGCAGCGTTAGGACAGGGGTCTACGAGCAGTACTTC. Its protein product is CSVRTGVYEQYF.

Many counts were recorded for this clonotype. The rearrangement joins TRBV29-1 to TRBJ2-1; 9 nucleotides line up with TRBD2. Losses at the gene ends were 3 bases for V and 6 bases for J; bases not matched to a gene: 12. Germline values: CDR1 SQVTM, CDR2 ANQGSEA. The CDR3 consists of 16 residues. CDR3 residues: CSVDGGGGAWVNEQFF. The CDR3 DNA follows: TGCAGCGTTGACGGGGGCGGGGGGGCTTGGGTCAATGAGCAGTTCTTC.